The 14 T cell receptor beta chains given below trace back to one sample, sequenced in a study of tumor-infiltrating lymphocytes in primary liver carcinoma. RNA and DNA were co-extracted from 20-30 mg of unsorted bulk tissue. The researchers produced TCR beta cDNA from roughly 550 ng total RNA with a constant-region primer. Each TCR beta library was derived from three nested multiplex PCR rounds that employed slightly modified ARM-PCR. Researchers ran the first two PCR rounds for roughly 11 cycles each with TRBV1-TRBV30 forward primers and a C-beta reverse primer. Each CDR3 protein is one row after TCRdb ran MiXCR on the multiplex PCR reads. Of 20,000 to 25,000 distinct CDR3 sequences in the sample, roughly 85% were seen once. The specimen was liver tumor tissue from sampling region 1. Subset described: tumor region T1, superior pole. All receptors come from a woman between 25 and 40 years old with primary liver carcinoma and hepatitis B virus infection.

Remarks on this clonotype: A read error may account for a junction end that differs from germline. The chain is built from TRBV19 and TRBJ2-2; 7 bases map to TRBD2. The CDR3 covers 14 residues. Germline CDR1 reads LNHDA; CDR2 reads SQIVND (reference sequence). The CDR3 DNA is TGTACCAGTAGTGCGGGAGAAGTGGGCGGGGAGCTGTTTTTT. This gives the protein CTSSAGEVGGELFF.

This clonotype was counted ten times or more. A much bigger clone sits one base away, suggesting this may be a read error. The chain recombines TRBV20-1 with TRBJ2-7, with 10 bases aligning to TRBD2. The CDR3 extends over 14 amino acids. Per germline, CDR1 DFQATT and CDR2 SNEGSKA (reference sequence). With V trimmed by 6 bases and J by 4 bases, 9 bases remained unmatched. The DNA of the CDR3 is TGCAGTGCATCCCGGACTAGCGGAAGATACGAGCAGTACTTC. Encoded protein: CSASRTSGRYEQYF.

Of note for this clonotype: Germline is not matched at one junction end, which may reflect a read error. In nucleotides, the CDR3 is TGCGCCAGCAGTGGGATTGGGGCCACTGGAAACATCATATATTTT. Protein product: CASSGIGATGNIIYF. The rearrangement joins TRBV14 to TRBJ1-3; D possibly corresponds to TRBD1 (5 bases). This CDR3 has 15 amino acids. Germline V gives CDR1 SGHDN, CDR2 FVKESK. Full variable domain (rest looked up from reference TRBV14 and TRBJ1-3): EAGVTQFPSHSVIEKGQTVTLRCDPISGHDNLYWYRRVMGKEIKFLLHFVKESKQDESGMPNNRFLAERTGGTYSTLKVQPAELEDSGVYFCASSGIGATGNIIYFGEGSWLTVV.

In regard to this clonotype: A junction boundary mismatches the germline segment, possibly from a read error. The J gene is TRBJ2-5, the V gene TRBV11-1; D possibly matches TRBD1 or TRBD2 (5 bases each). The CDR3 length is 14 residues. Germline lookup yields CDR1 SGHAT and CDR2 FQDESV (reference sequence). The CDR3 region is CASSLAGHEKTQYF. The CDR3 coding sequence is TGTGCCAGCAGCCTAGCAGGGCACGAAAAGACCCAGTACTTC.

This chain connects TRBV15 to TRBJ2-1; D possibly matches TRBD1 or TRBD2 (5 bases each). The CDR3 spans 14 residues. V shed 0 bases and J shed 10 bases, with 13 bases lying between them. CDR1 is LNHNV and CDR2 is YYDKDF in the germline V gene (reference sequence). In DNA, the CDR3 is TGTGCCACCAGCAGAGATTCGTCCCGGGACGAGCAGTTCTTC. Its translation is CATSRDSSRDEQFF.

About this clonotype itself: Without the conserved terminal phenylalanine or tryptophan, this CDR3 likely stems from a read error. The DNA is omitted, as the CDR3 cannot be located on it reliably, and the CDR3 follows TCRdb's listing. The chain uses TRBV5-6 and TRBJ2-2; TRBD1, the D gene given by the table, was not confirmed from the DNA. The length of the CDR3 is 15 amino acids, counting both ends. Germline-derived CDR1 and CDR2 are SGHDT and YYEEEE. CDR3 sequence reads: CASSLAPRVTWERFI.

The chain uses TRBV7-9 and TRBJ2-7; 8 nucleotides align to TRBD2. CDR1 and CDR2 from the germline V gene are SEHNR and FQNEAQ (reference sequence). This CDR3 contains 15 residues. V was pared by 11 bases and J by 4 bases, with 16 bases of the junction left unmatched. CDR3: CAGNWGLVAPYEQYF. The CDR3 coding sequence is TGTGCCGGCAACTGGGGACTAGTCGCACCTTACGAGCAGTACTTC. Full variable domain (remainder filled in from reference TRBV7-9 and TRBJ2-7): DTGVSQNPRHKITKRGQNVTFRCDPISEHNRLYWYRQTLGQGPEFLTYFQNEAQLEKSRLLSDRFSAERPKGSFSTLEIQRTEQGDSAMYLCAGNWGLVAPYEQYFGPGTRLTVT.

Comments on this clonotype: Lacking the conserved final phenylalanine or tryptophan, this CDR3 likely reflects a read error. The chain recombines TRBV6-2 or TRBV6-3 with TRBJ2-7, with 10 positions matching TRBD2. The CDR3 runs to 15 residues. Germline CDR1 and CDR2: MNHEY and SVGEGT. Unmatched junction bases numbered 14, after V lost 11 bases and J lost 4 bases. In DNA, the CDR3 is TGTGCCGGCGGTCAATTAGCGGGAGGACTTTACGAGCAGTACTCC. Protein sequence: CAGGQLAGGLYEQYS.

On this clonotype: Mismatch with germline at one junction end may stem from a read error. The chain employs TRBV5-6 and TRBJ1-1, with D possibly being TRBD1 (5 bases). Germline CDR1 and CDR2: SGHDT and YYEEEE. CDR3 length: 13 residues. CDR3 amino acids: CASNFWGRKGAIF. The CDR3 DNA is TGTGCCAGCAACTTTTGGGGCCGCAAGGGAGCTATCTTT.

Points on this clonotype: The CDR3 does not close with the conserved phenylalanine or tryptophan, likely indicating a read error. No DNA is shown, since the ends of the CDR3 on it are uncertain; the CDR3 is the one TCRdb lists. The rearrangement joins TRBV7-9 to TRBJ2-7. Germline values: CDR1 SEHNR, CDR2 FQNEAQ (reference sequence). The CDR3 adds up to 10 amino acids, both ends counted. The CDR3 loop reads CASSLSGLYL.

CDR3 sequence (DNA): TGTGCCAACAACCGGAGACAGGCCCCCTACAATGAGCAGTTCTTC. It is translated as CANNRRQAPYNEQFF. V gene TRBV11-1 combines with J gene TRBJ2-1, with a weak D call TRBD1 (6 bases). Trimming took off 10 bases at V and 2 bases at J, with 18 bases between the two ends. There are 15 residues in the CDR3. The germline V gene encodes CDR1 SGHAT and CDR2 FQDESV (reference sequence).

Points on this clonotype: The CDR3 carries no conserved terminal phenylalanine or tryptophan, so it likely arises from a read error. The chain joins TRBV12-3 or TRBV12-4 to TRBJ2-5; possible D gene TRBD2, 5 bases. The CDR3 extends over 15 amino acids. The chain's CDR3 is CVGSTYPGIEETQYY. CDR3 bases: TGTGTCGGCAGCACCTACCCCGGGATCGAAGAGACCCAGTACTAC.

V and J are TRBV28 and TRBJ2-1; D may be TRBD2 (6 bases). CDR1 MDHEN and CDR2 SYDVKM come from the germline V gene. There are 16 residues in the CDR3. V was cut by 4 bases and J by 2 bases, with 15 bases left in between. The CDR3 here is CASSSPVGGTYNEQFF. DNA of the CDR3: TGTGCCAGCAGTTCTCCAGTCGGGGGTACCTACAATGAGCAGTTCTTC.

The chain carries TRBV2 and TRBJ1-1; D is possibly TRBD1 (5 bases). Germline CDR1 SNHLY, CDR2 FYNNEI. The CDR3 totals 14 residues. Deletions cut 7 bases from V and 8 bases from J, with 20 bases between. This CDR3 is CASTLGRMTTEAFF. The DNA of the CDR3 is TGTGCCAGCACCCTGGGACGAATGACCACCGAAGCTTTCTTT. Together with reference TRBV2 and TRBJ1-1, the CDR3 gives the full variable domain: EPEVTQTPSHQVTQMGQEVILRCVPISNHLYFYWYRQILGQKVEFLVSFYNNEISEKSEIFDDQFSVERPDGSNFTLKIRSTKLEDSAMYFCASTLGRMTTEAFFGQGTRLTVV.